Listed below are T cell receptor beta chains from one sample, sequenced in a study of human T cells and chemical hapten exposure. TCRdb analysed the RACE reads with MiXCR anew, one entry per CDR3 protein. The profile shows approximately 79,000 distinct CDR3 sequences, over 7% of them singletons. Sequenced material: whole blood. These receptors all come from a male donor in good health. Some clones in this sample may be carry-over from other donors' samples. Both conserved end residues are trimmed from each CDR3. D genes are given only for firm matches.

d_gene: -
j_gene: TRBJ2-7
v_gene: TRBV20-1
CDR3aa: SASRDASSYEQY

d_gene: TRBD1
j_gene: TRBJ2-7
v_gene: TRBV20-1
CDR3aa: SATDRRAYEQY

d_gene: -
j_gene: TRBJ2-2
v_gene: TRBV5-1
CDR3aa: ASRTGSNTGELF

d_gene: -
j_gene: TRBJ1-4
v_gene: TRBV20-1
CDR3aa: SARDPQGAEKLF

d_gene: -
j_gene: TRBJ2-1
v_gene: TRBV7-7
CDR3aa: ASSKDSYNEQF

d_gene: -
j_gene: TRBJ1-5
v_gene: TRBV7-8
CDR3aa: ASSPVGQPQH

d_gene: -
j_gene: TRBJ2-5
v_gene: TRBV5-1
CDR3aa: ASSDRQIQETQY

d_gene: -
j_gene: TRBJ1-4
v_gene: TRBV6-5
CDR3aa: ASRLKRGKGNEKLF

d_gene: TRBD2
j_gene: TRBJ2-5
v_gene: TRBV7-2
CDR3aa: ASSLAGLAGALRETQY

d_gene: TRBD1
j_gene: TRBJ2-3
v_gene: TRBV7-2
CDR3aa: ASSSRTGGTDTQY

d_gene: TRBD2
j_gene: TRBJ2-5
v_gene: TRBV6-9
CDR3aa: ASSYPGLVCETQY

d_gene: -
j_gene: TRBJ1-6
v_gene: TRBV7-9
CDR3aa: ASSPPSHRTTYSPLH

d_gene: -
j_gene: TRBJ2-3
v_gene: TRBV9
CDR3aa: ASSPRPSTDTQY

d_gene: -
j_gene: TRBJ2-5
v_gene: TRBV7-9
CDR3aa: ASSPRVSQETQY

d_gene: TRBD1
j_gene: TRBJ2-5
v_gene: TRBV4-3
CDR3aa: ASSQEGTGGLETQY

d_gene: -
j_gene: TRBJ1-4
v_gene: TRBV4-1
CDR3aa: ASSQVPVTTNEKLF

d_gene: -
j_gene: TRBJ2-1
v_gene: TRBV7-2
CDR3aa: ASSLVAVMGHGNEQF

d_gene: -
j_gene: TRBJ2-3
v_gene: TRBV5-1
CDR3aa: ASSSTGEGDTQY

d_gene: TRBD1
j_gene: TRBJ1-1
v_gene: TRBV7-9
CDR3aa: ASSSGQGVNTEAF

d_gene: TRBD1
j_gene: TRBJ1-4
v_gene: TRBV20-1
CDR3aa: SATAIWTGSGTNEKLF